These 14 T cell receptor beta chains were sequenced from one sample in a study of cytomegalovirus exposure and HLA in healthy donors. The PCR contained 60 Vbeta and 13 Jbeta primers. Sequencing used immunoSEQ multiplex PCR; TCRdb keeps in-frame clones, though not all of them. The sample has more than 100,000 clones, around 73% seen once. Sample: PBMCs. These receptors were obtained from a woman aged 35 to 49 in good health and CMV-seropositive.

The chain combines TRBV18 with TRBJ1-5; D perhaps matches TRBD1 (5 bases). Per germline, CDR1 KGHSH and CDR2 LQKENI. V was clipped by 3 bases and J by 11 bases, with 17 bases between them. The CDR3 totals 14 residues. The CDR3 nucleotides are TGTGCCAGCTCACCGGGAGGGGTGGAGATGACCCAGCATTTT. It encodes CASSPGGVEMTQHF.

The chain combines TRBV2 with TRBJ2-2, with TRBD1 as a possible D gene (6 bases). V was pared by 3 bases and J by 5 bases, with 13 bases between. The CDR3 runs 15 residues. CDR1 and CDR2 (germline): SNHLY, FYNNEI. CDR3 sequence reads: CASSDGAGVTGELFF. As DNA, the CDR3 is TGTGCCAGCAGTGACGGGGCAGGGGTTACCGGGGAGCTGTTTTTT.

This clone has just a few counts. V is TRBV29-1 and J is TRBJ2-3; D call uncertain. The CDR3 extends over 14 amino acids. Germline V CDR1 and CDR2: SQVTM, ANQGSEA. Between the trimmed V and J ends, which lost 2 bases and 0 bases, there was a span of 9 bases. DNA for the CDR3: TGCAGCGTTGAATGGGCAGCTAGCACAGATACGCAGTATTTT. Translated: CSVEWAASTDTQYF.

J is TRBJ1-4 and V is TRBV5-1; 12 nucleotides align to TRBD1. With V trimmed by 4 bases and J by 7 bases, 8 bases remained unmatched. The germline CDR1 and CDR2 sequences are SGHRS and YFSETQ. The CDR3 length is 16 residues. The CDR3 DNA reads as TGCGCCAGCAGCCAAGGGACAGGGGGCCGTGTTGAAAAACTGTTTTTT. Translation gives CASSQGTGGRVEKLFF.

This clone was detected a few times. The chain carries TRBV6-6 and TRBJ2-5; D not certain. The germline gives CDR1 MNHNY, CDR2 SVGAGI (reference sequence). The CDR3 loop spans 15 amino acids. Trimming took off 2 bases at V and 2 bases at J, with 12 bases between the two ends. CDR3 protein: CASSYTKTLQETQYF. The CDR3 coding sequence is TGTGCCAGCAGTTACACAAAGACTCTTCAAGAGACCCAGTACTTC.

The V call is TRBV10-3, the J call TRBJ2-3; TRBD2 agrees at 8 bases. Germline assignment: CDR1 ENHRY and CDR2 SYGVKD. V shed 3 bases, J shed 5 bases, and the junction held 4 bases outside the gene matches. The CDR3 has 14 amino acids. The CDR3 sequence is CAISDSGVIDTQYF. For the CDR3, the DNA is TGTGCCATCAGTGATAGCGGGGTGATAGATACGCAGTATTTT.

The chain links TRBV4-2 to TRBJ2-5; 10 bases match TRBD2. Per the germline V gene, CDR1 is LGHNA and CDR2 is YNFKEQ. Losses at the gene ends were 3 bases for V and 5 bases for J; bases not matched to a gene: 6. The CDR3 runs 15 residues. CDR3 region: CASSQERGGHETQYF. DNA of the CDR3: TGTGCCAGCAGCCAGGAGCGGGGGGGGCACGAGACCCAGTACTTC.

Remarks on this clone: This is likely a read error, given that the CDR3 carries no conserved phenylalanine or tryptophan at its end. No DNA is shown, since the ends of the CDR3 on it are uncertain; the CDR3 is the one TCRdb lists. The V gene is TRBV7-2, the J gene TRBJ1-6. Germline V lookup: CDR1 SGHTA, CDR2 FQGNSA. The CDR3 comprises 9 residues, both ends counted. Here the CDR3 reads CAAVSLPPH.

The chain combines TRBV2 with TRBJ1-4; 8 bases map to TRBD1. The trim removed 9 bases at V and 4 bases at J, leaving 4 bases unmatched. The germline gives CDR1 SNHLY, CDR2 FYNNEI. There are 13 residues in the CDR3. CDR3 sequence (DNA): TGTGCCAGTGGGGGACAGGTTAATGAAAAACTGTTTTTT. It is translated as CASGGQVNEKLFF.

This CDR3 reads CASSLAEVSDTQYF. The DNA of the CDR3 is TGTGCCAGCAGCTTAGCGGAGGTCAGCGATACGCAGTATTTT. V gene TRBV11-3 combines with J gene TRBJ2-3; perhaps TRBD2 as D (5 bases). Trimming stripped 1 base from V and 6 bases from J, with 11 bases between. The CDR3 spans 14 residues. Germline CDR1 is SGHNT and CDR2 is YENEEA.

The rearrangement joins TRBV6-5 to TRBJ2-1, with 11 bases fitting TRBD2. V shed 6 bases and J 4 bases; nucleotides not matched to a gene: 5. The CDR3 is 15 residues long. Germline lookup yields CDR1 MNHEY and CDR2 SVGAGI. The CDR3 loop reads CASSPSGGLYNEQFF. The CDR3 DNA reads TGTGCCAGCAGCCCTAGCGGGGGGCTTTACAATGAGCAGTTCTTC.

The chain uses TRBV9 and TRBJ2-3; possible D gene TRBD2, 6 bases. The CDR3 loop spans 13 amino acids. V gave up 2 bases and J gave up 4 bases, with 8 bases separating them. Per germline, CDR1 SGDLS and CDR2 YYNGEE. The CDR3 DNA follows: TGTGCCAGCAGCGTCGGGAGCTCAGATACGCAGTATTTT. Translating gives CASSVGSSDTQYF.

The chain joins TRBV7-2 to TRBJ2-3; D is perhaps TRBD2 (5 bases). Germline-derived CDR1 and CDR2 are SGHTA and FQGNSA. Trimming left V 5 bases short and J 1 base short, with 10 bases between. This CDR3 contains 14 residues. The CDR3, as DNA: TGTGCCAGCAGCCTTGGACTGCGCACAGATACGCAGTATTTT. Residues: CASSLGLRTDTQYF.

The chain recombines TRBV14 with TRBJ2-3, with 7 bases that match TRBD2. Unmatched junction bases numbered 7, after V lost 3 bases and J lost 4 bases. Germline loops: CDR1 SGHDN, CDR2 FVKESK. The CDR3 runs 15 residues. The CDR3 DNA is TGTGCCAGCAGCCAGAGTTCCCGGGGGGCAGATACGCAGTATTTT. This sequence encodes CASSQSSRGADTQYF.